The source of this T cell receptor (beta chain) is a study of blood T cell repertoires in COVID-19. Trimming took 5 bases from V and 1 from J, leaving 12 bases between them. Germline CDR1 reads SEHNR; CDR2 reads FQNEAQ (reference sequence). This CDR3 contains 15 residues. Measured with immunoSEQ multiplex PCR; TCRdb has only the in-frame clones, and not every one. The sample has approximately 350,000 clones, 85% to 90% seen once. This clonotype was sampled from a man between 18 and 35 years old who had recovered from COVID-19. The sequenced material came from PBMCs or T cells enriched from blood (not recorded which). This sequence joins TRBV7-9 and TRBJ2-1; possible D gene TRBD2, 6 bases. The CDR3 reads CASSRERLSYNEQFF. The CDR3 DNA is TGTGCCAGCAGCCGGGAGCGGTTGTCCTACAATGAGCAGTTCTTC.